The clone carrying this T cell receptor beta chain counts as medium-sized. The record originates from a study of T-cell reconstitution after alpha-beta-depleted transplantation in children. Trimming cost V 6 bases and J 10 bases, with 19 bases left between them. Germline-derived CDR1 and CDR2 are MGHDK and SYGVNS. This CDR3 is built from 15 residues. This sample's TCRbeta library carried unique molecular identifier barcodes. TCRdb independently ran MiXCR on the PCR reads; one entry per CDR3 protein. The data show some 7,500 distinct CDR3 sequences, with 25% to 30% seen just once and more than 2% held by the top ten.

Here the sequenced sample was peripheral blood, taken 60 days after TCRalphabeta/CD19-depleted stem cell transplant. J is TRBJ1-6 and V is TRBV25-1; D call uncertain. This receptor was identified in a boy under two years old who had a stem cell transplant for SCID, so the T cells may come from the graft donor. The CDR3 sequence is CASSTIGEGRSPLHF. CDR3 bases: TGTGCCAGCAGCACAATCGGGGAGGGTCGGTCACCCCTCCACTTT.